The clone carrying this T cell receptor (beta chain) was counted a few times. Its antigen is not identified. These data come from a study of blood T cells in healthy people across ages. Isolation of PBMCs gave at least 7 million cells per sample. Overall study findings and caveats: TCR beta diversity correlated strongly with naive T cell percentage.

The CDR3 covers 15 residues. The V gene's germline CDR1 is MNHNS and CDR2 SASEGT. J was trimmed by 7 bases and V by 2 bases; bases with no gene match: 10. Next came a second PCR, run for about 7 to 12 cycles, which used a sample-barcoded 5' primer along with a J-beta primer mix. TCRdb passed the 5' RACE reads through MiXCR, listing each CDR3 protein once. This table has fewer than 600,000 distinct CDR3 sequences, about 29% appearing once. These same records also appear under a second study, on T cells of mothers and their children. As reported in that work: The study obtained over 8 million TCR beta CDR3 reads per mother and 3 million to 3.5 million per child.

The chain joins TRBV6-1 to TRBJ1-1, with 7 bases aligning to TRBD1. This TCR was recovered from a boy between 2 and 10 years old in good health. Material: blood. The CDR3 DNA is TGTGCCAGCAGTGAAAGACAGGGAGCAAATTTTGAAGCTTTCTTT. Its protein product is CASSERQGANFEAFF.